The clone carrying this T cell receptor beta chain was seen repeatedly, ten times or more. The antigen is undetermined. These patients, aged 18 to 65, had recently diagnosed hyperthyroidism lasting under 2 months. The data belong to a study of T cells in Graves' hyperthyroidism and ophthalmopathy. Turning to the study itself: It was at initial diagnosis, before any treatment, that peripheral blood was collected.

Overall study results and limits: Ophthalmopathy was told apart from stable hyperthyroidism by a 13 V-J model. Blood also showed most of the thyroid clonotypes that were expanded above 0.001.

CDR1 and CDR2 (germline): KGHSH, LQKENI. Trimming cost V 5 bases and J 4 bases; bases outside gene matches: 7. The CDR3 covers 14 residues. Researchers took RNA transcripts and amplified the TCR beta CDR3 regions from them. RT-PCR in the first round (using the HTBI primer set) targeted the TCR CDR3. TCRdb processed the multiplex PCR reads anew with MiXCR; each CDR3 protein has one entry. Of a few hundred thousand distinct CDR3 sequences in the sample, approximately 15% were seen once. The sample was blood. The source is a woman between 18 and 29 years old with Graves' hyperthyroidism that later progressed to Graves' ophthalmopathy. The chain employs TRBV18 and TRBJ2-7, with 8 bases identical to TRBD1. CDR3 coding DNA: TGTGCCAGCTCATCTAAGACAGGGGAGTACGAGCAGTACTTC. Protein: CASSSKTGEYEQYF.